This TCR beta chain was profiled in a study of blood T cell repertoires in COVID-19. Per the study methods: Amplified reference gene primers provided the basis for estimating nucleated cell counts. Repertoires were generated with immunoSEQ multiplex PCR, while TCRdb's copy carries only in-frame clones and drops some. V, J and clone size are those of that table, while D and trimming were read from the DNA. The data contain around 300,000 clones, roughly 80% of them seen just once; the ten biggest clones take up around 4%. This CDR3 is 15 amino acids long. Trimming shortened V by 0 bases and J by 4 bases, and 13 bases separated the two germline ends. CDR1 MNHEY and CDR2 SMNVEV come from the germline V gene (reference sequence).

The material sequenced was peripheral blood. This chain uses TRBV27 with TRBJ2-7; weak D call: TRBD1 (7 bases). The sequence was collected from a woman aged 50 to 65 with active or convalescent COVID-19. CDR3 in DNA: TGTGCCAGCAGTTTATCGGCAGGGGGGATATACGAGCAGTACTTC. It is translated as CASSLSAGGIYEQYF.